The 26 T cell receptor beta chains presented below share a single source sample, sequenced in a study of blood T cell repertoires in COVID-19. TCRdb's table, derived via immunoSEQ multiplex PCR, lists solely in-frame clones and lacks some. The table lists around 84,000 clones, 85% to 90% of them singletons. The sequenced sample was peripheral blood. The receptors were gathered from an elderly man with active or convalescent COVID-19.

This chain joins TRBV24-1 and TRBJ2-1; tentatively, D is TRBD2 (6 bases). The CDR3 length is 16 residues. Germline lookup yields CDR1 KGHDR and CDR2 SFDVKD. V was trimmed by 6 bases and J by 3 bases, leaving 17 bases between them. The CDR3 is CATSTNRTKRYNEQFF. DNA for the CDR3: TGTGCCACCAGTACCAATAGGACTAAGCGCTACAATGAGCAGTTCTTC.

This chain connects TRBV11-2 to TRBJ2-1; 8 bases agree with TRBD1. This CDR3 is 14 amino acids long. Germline loops: CDR1 SGHAT, CDR2 FQNNGV. V lost 5 bases and J lost 6; bases outside the gene matches: 6. The CDR3 DNA follows: TGTGCCAGCAGCCCGACAGGGGTGAGCAATGAGCAGTTCTTC. It codes for CASSPTGVSNEQFF.

A few counts support this clone. The chain uses TRBV19 and TRBJ1-5; maybe TRBD1 (6 bases). This CDR3 spans 15 amino acids. Germline CDR1 LNHDA, CDR2 SQIVND (reference sequence). V shed 5 bases and J shed 4 bases, with 15 bases lying between them. CDR3 amino acids: CASSVPGHRNQPQHF. The CDR3 DNA sequence: TGTGCCAGTAGTGTACCGGGACACAGAAATCAGCCCCAGCATTTT.

A few counts support this clone. This chain links TRBV30 with TRBJ1-5; D is unclear. The CDR3 consists of 15 residues. Trimming cost V 0 bases and J 4 bases, with 13 bases left between them. CDR1 is GTSNPN, CDR2 SVGIG, per germline (reference sequence). In nucleotides, the CDR3 is TGTGCCTGGAGTGTTTTCGGCGGGGTAAATCAGCCCCAGCATTTT. This codes for CAWSVFGGVNQPQHF.

This clone was picked up one time. The chain has TRBV28 and TRBJ2-5; D is possibly TRBD2 (6 bases). The CDR3 length is 15 residues. V was cut by 3 bases and J by 1 base, with 12 bases left in between. From germline, CDR1 is MDHEN and CDR2 SYDVKM. CDR3 DNA: TGTGCCAGCAGTTTGGGGGGATTTCGCCAAGAGACCCAGTACTTC. This encodes CASSLGGFRQETQYF.

This clone appeared a single time. The chain recombines TRBV3-1 (or the pseudogene TRBV3-2) with TRBJ1-1; D perhaps matches TRBD1 (6 bases). Germline CDR1 is LGHDT and CDR2 is YNNKEL (reference sequence). V was pared by 4 bases and J by 10 bases, with 16 bases between. This CDR3 contains 13 residues. CDR3 protein: CASSPMWTARAFF. For the CDR3, the DNA is TGTGCCAGCAGCCCGATGTGGACAGCTCGAGCTTTCTTT.

V usage is TRBV6-5 and J usage is TRBJ1-1; D not resolved. Germline V gene sequence: CDR1 MNHEY, CDR2 SVGAGI. V shed 7 bases and J shed 0 bases, with 12 bases lying between them. This CDR3 has 14 amino acids. CDR3 sequence reads: CASTRNGLNTEAFF. The CDR3 DNA sequence: TGTGCCAGCACCAGGAACGGCTTGAACACTGAAGCTTTCTTT.

The rearrangement links TRBV7-9 to TRBJ2-1; possible D gene TRBD2, 5 bases. This CDR3 spans 10 amino acids. Trimming removed 4 bases from V and 10 bases from J, with 5 bases in between. Germline values: CDR1 SEHNR, CDR2 FQNEAQ (reference sequence). For the CDR3, the DNA is TGTGCCAGCAGCTGGGAGGAGCAGTTCTTC. The encoded protein is CASSWEEQFF. Based on the CDR3 plus reference TRBV7-9 and TRBJ2-1, the full variable domain is DTGVSQNPRHKITKRGQNVTFRCDPISEHNRLYWYRQTLGQGPEFLTYFQNEAQLEKSRLLSDRFSAERPKGSFSTLEIQRTEQGDSAMYLCASSWEEQFFGPGTRLTVL.

The rearrangement links TRBV19 to TRBJ1-4; D may be TRBD1 (6 bases). The length of the CDR3 is 16 residues. Trimming stripped 4 bases from V and 5 bases from J, with 17 bases between. The V gene's germline CDR1 is LNHDA and CDR2 SQIVND (reference sequence). CDR3 loop: CASSTLGQRTNEKLFF. CDR3 in DNA: TGTGCCAGTAGTACCCTCGGACAGCGCACGAATGAAAAACTGTTTTTT. Full variable domain (outside the CDR3, taken from reference TRBV19 and TRBJ1-4): DGGITQSPKYLFRKEGQNVTLSCEQNLNHDAMYWYRQDPGQGLRLIYYSQIVNDFQKGDIAEGYSVSREKKESFPLTVTSAQKNPTAFYLCASSTLGQRTNEKLFFGSGTQLSVL.

The chain couples TRBV28 to TRBJ1-5; possible D gene TRBD1, 5 bases. V lost 6 bases to trimming and J lost 7 bases, with 22 bases between them. CDR3 length: 16 residues. Germline values: CDR1 MDHEN, CDR2 SYDVKM. In DNA, the CDR3 is TGTGCCAGCAGCTTGGGTCCCAGGGCTGGTCAACAGCCCCAGCATTTT. Its protein is CASSLGPRAGQQPQHF.

This sequence joins TRBV2 and TRBJ1-1, with 9 bases aligning to TRBD1. CDR3 length: 17 residues. Germline V gene sequence: CDR1 SNHLY, CDR2 FYNNEI. Trimming took 3 bases from V and 1 from J; bases not matched to a gene: 9. CDR3: CASSELGTGRGNTEAFF. As DNA, the CDR3 is TGTGCCAGCAGTGAGTTAGGGACAGGGAGAGGGAACACTGAAGCTTTCTTT.

The CDR3, as DNA: TGTGCCAGCAGCCACGCCCGGCTAGCGAGGGCAGATACGCAGTATTTT. Amino acid sequence: CASSHARLARADTQYF. J is TRBJ2-3 and V is TRBV5-5; TRBD2 is a possible D gene (6 bases). V was shortened by 4 bases and J by 4 bases, with 19 bases between the two germline ends. Germline V gene data show CDR1 as SGHKS and CDR2 as YYEKEE (reference sequence). The CDR3 runs 16 residues.

The chain joins TRBV21-1 to TRBJ2-3; TRBD2 is taken as the D call from the table, unchecked against the DNA. TRBV21-1 constitutes a pseudogene. The CDR3 has 13 residues. The CDR3 loop is CASRKIFVNTQYF. The CDR3 DNA sequence: TGTGCCAGCAGAAAAATCTTTGTAAATACGCAGTATTTT.

This rearrangement joins TRBV11-2 to TRBJ1-2, with 8 bases lining up with TRBD1. Trimming cost V 0 bases and J 4 bases; bases outside gene matches: 4. The CDR3 covers 15 residues. Germline V gene lookup returns CDR1 SGHAT and CDR2 FQNNGV. For the CDR3, the DNA is TGTGCCAGCAGCTTAGATTGGGACAGGTCCTATGGCTACACCTTC. Its protein is CASSLDWDRSYGYTF.

The chain is built from TRBV29-1 and TRBJ2-1; 10 positions match TRBD1. The ends lost 7 bases at V and 5 bases at J; junction bases unmatched: 8. This CDR3 spans 14 amino acids. The germline gives CDR1 SQVTM, CDR2 ANQGSEA. CDR3 protein: CSARDRGWDNEQFF. The CDR3 DNA reads as TGCAGCGCTCGGGACAGGGGTTGGGACAATGAGCAGTTCTTC.

The J gene is TRBJ1-2, the V gene TRBV3-1 (or the pseudogene TRBV3-2); 7 nucleotides align to TRBD1. This CDR3 has 16 amino acids. The V segment lost 0 bases and the J segment 4 bases; nucleotides outside the gene matches: 8. The germline CDR1 and CDR2 sequences are LGHDT and YNNKEL (reference sequence). As DNA, the CDR3 is TGTGCCAGCAGCCAAGATGGTCGGACAGGCGGCTATGGCTACACCTTC. Its translation is CASSQDGRTGGYGYTF.

The gene calls are TRBV27 and TRBJ2-1; D perhaps matches TRBD2 (6 bases). The V gene lost 6 bases and the J gene lost 2 bases, with 14 bases spanning the gap. The CDR3 runs to 15 residues. Germline V gene lookup returns CDR1 MNHEY and CDR2 SMNVEV (reference sequence). CDR3 sequence (DNA): TGTGCCAGCAGGAGGGAGCGGGTTCCCTACAATGAGCAGTTCTTC. Translating it yields CASRRERVPYNEQFF.

The rearrangement uses TRBV6-5 and TRBJ2-5; 14 nucleotides line up with TRBD2. V was pared by 8 bases and J by 5 bases, with 4 bases of the junction left unmatched. Germline loops: CDR1 MNHEY, CDR2 SVGAGI. The length of the CDR3 is 14 residues. CDR3 coding DNA: TGTGCCAGCCGACTAGCGGGGGGGCCGGAGACCCAGTACTTC. It translates to CASRLAGGPETQYF.

The chain has TRBV6-5 and TRBJ2-5, with 9 nucleotides matching TRBD1. CDR3 length: 15 residues. J gave up 5 bases and V 7 bases, and 11 bases lay outside the gene matches. Germline values: CDR1 MNHEY, CDR2 SVGAGI. This CDR3 is CASTPTGGVSETQYF. The CDR3 DNA sequence: TGTGCCAGCACCCCGACAGGGGGTGTATCGGAGACCCAGTACTTC.

V gene TRBV5-1 combines with J gene TRBJ2-2; no definite D call. CDR3 length: 16 residues. Trimming left V 1 base short and J 2 bases short, with 12 bases between. Germline V CDR1 and CDR2: SGHRS, YFSETQ. The DNA of the CDR3 is TGCGCCAGCAGCTTGTCAACTACATTAAACACCGGGGAGCTGTTTTTT. Translation gives CASSLSTTLNTGELFF.

This sequence joins TRBV24-1 and TRBJ2-1; 10 bases line up with TRBD2. Trimming took 4 bases from V and 6 from J; bases not matched to a gene: 5. The CDR3 contains 15 residues. The germline CDR1 and CDR2 sequences are KGHDR and SFDVKD. CDR3 amino acids: CATSEPGLAFNEQFF. The CDR3, as DNA: TGTGCCACCAGTGAACCGGGACTAGCGTTCAATGAGCAGTTCTTC.

This chain uses TRBV15 with TRBJ2-5; D is possibly TRBD2 (5 bases). From germline, CDR1 is LNHNV and CDR2 YYDKDF (reference sequence). The CDR3 consists of 15 residues. V lost 1 base and J lost 0, with 9 bases in between. The CDR3 bases are TGTGCCACCAGCAGAGGGAGAGGGTACCAAGAGACCCAGTACTTC. Protein product: CATSRGRGYQETQYF.

This clone has only one observation. The V gene is TRBV21-1, the J gene TRBJ1-2. TRBV21-1 corresponds to a pseudogene. CDR3 length: 16 residues. CDR3 loop: CASSKEGRGVTIDYTF. CDR3 bases: TGTGCCAGCAGCAAGGAGGGGCGGGGAGTCACGATTGACTACACCTTC.

The rearrangement uses TRBV5-6 and TRBJ1-3; no definite D call. V lost 2 bases and J 3 bases, leaving 6 bases between the germline ends. The germline gives CDR1 SGHDT, CDR2 YYEEEE. This CDR3 has 13 amino acids. The CDR3 DNA follows: TGTGCCAGCAGCTTCGGGGTTGGAAACACCATATATTTT. Its protein is CASSFGVGNTIYF.

V gene TRBV11-2 combines with J gene TRBJ1-1; 8 bases are shared with TRBD1. V gave up 5 bases and J gave up 8 bases; unmatched junction bases: 13. This CDR3 is built from 15 residues. The germline CDR1 and CDR2 sequences are SGHAT and FQNNGV. CDR3 sequence reads: CASSHTSGTGEEAFF. The CDR3 region has the DNA TGTGCCAGCAGCCATACCTCCGGGACAGGTGAAGAAGCTTTCTTT.

J is TRBJ2-5 and V is TRBV11-2, with D possibly TRBD1 on 5 matching bases. V was trimmed by 0 bases and J by 9 bases, leaving 11 bases between them. Germline lookup yields CDR1 SGHAT and CDR2 FQNNGV. The CDR3 spans 13 residues. CDR3 sequence: CASSLELRGAQYF. The CDR3 DNA is TGTGCCAGCAGCTTAGAACTAAGGGGCGCCCAGTACTTC.